The source of this T cell receptor beta chain is a study of shared clonotypes between healthy human individuals. The authors' processing: ImmunoSEQ gave junction-only sequences without quality scores, so filtering differed. Here immunoSEQ multiplex PCR was the method, and the copy in TCRdb shows in-frame clones only, minus some. V and J calls and clone size are given by that table; D and trimming were obtained from the DNA. The data contain about half a million clones, 60% to 80% of them singletons. The study drew all its donors from Caucasian adults living in Nashville, Tennessee. On this clone: A far more abundant clone sits one base away, making this likely a read error.

Trimming stripped 2 bases from V and 4 bases from J, with 3 bases between. Germline-derived CDR1 and CDR2 are SEHNR and FQNEAQ (reference sequence). The CDR3 extends over 12 amino acids. This receptor was identified in a woman aged 40 to 50 in good health. Some clones in this sample may be carry-over from other donors' samples. Input material: PBMCs. The gene calls are TRBV7-9 and TRBJ1-3; unclear D gene. CDR3 residues: CASSLWGNTIYF. The CDR3 nucleotides are TGTGCCAGCAGCTTATGGGGAAACACCATATATTTT. Supplemented by reference TRBV7-9 and TRBJ1-3, the full variable domain reads DTGVSQNPRHKITKRGQNVTFRCDPISEHNRLYWYRQTLGQGPEFLTYFQNEAQLEKSRLLSDRFSAERPKGSFSTLEIQRTEQGDSAMYLCASSLWGNTIYFGEGSWLTVV.